This T cell receptor beta chain is drawn from a study of CD8 T cells in Susac syndrome. RNA, at about 0.45 to 1 ug, was reverse transcribed with random hexamers. TCRdb processed the immunoSEQ multiplex PCR reads anew with MiXCR; each CDR3 protein has one entry. Among 50,000 or so distinct CDR3 sequences listed, approximately 93% were seen once. This sequence was found in a human donor with multiple sclerosis. The sequenced material came from CD8+ T cells from PBMCs.

DNA for the CDR3: TGTGCCAGCAGCTTAGGATACAGGGGGCGGAACACTGAAGCTTTCTTT. This sequence encodes CASSLGYRGRNTEAFF. The rearrangement uses TRBV7-3 and TRBJ1-1; 9 nucleotides agree with TRBD1. V lost 2 bases to trimming and J lost 1 base; unmatched junction nucleotides: 5. The germline V gene has CDR1 SGHTA and CDR2 FQGTGA. This CDR3 comprises 16 residues.